This T cell receptor (beta chain) was identified in a study of cytomegalovirus exposure and HLA in healthy donors. A multiplex PCR was run with 60 Vbeta primers and 13 Jbeta primers. Generated by immunoSEQ multiplex PCR, the TCRdb table keeps only in-frame clones and is missing some. The repertoire holds 170,000 or so clones, with less than 90% as singletons. The source of this sequence is a boy between 2 and 10 years old in good health and CMV-seronegative. Sequenced input: PBMCs.

CDR3 loop: CASSRGTSGRNEQFF. The CDR3 bases are TGTGCCAGCTCCAGGGGGACTAGCGGGAGAAATGAGCAGTTCTTC. V usage is TRBV27 and J usage is TRBJ2-1, with TRBD2 matching 14 bases. V shed 8 bases, J shed 7 bases, and the junction held 7 bases outside the gene matches. CDR1 is MNHEY and CDR2 is SMNVEV in the germline V gene (reference sequence). CDR3 length: 15 residues.